The rows below give T cell receptor beta chains drawn from one sample of a study of blood T cell repertoires in COVID-19. Profiling relied on immunoSEQ multiplex PCR, and the TCRdb table lists in-frame clones only, not all of them. The table records fewer than 350,000 clones, roughly 90% of them present only once. Sequenced input: peripheral blood. The receptor source for this set is a woman in her seventies with COVID-19, enrolled during active disease. Each CDR3 is given with its conserved first and last residue. A D gene is named only where the DNA matches it firmly. Not all rows give a size; the values are once, few, many and, for expanded clones, a class.

J gene: TRBJ2-3
V gene: TRBV29-1
D gene: TRBD2
clone size: NA
CDR3 length: 14
CDR3 protein: CSTGGAFRADTQYF
CDR3 DNA: TGCAGCACCGGGGGGGCGTTCCGAGCAGATACGCAGTATTTT

J gene: TRBJ2-2
V gene: TRBV19
D gene: NA
clone size: NA
CDR3 length: 14
CDR3 protein: CASSPGQSTGELFF
CDR3 DNA: TGTGCCAGTAGCCCGGGACAATCCACCGGGGAGCTGTTTTTT

J gene: TRBJ1-1
V gene: TRBV9
D gene: NA
clone size: NA
CDR3 length: 15
CDR3 protein: CASTQLDGTWTEAFF
CDR3 DNA: TGTGCCAGCACCCAATTAGACGGGACTTGGACTGAAGCTTTCTTT

J gene: TRBJ1-2
V gene: TRBV12-3/TRBV12-4
D gene: NA
clone size: NA
CDR3 length: 13
CDR3 protein: CASGGGASYGYTF
CDR3 DNA: TGTGCCAGCGGGGGGGGCGCGAGCTATGGCTACACCTTC

J gene: TRBJ1-1
V gene: TRBV7-9
D gene: NA
clone size: NA
CDR3 length: 15
CDR3 protein: CASSLIRAGVTEAFF
CDR3 DNA: TGTGCCAGCAGCTTGATTCGTGCAGGGGTCACTGAAGCTTTCTTT

J gene: TRBJ2-5
V gene: TRBV27
D gene: NA
clone size: NA
CDR3 length: 15
CDR3 protein: CASSLSPSIGETQYF
CDR3 DNA: TGTGCCAGCAGTTTATCCCCCAGCATCGGGGAGACCCAGTACTTC

J gene: TRBJ1-2
V gene: TRBV27
D gene: TRBD1
clone size: NA
CDR3 length: 15
CDR3 protein: CASSPSTGGPLGYTF
CDR3 DNA: TGTGCCAGCAGTCCGTCCACAGGGGGCCCTCTGGGCTACACCTTC

J gene: TRBJ2-1
V gene: TRBV24-1
D gene: TRBD1
clone size: NA
CDR3 length: 13
CDR3 protein: CATGGQRGNEQFF
CDR3 DNA: TGTGCCACCGGGGGACAGCGCGGCAATGAGCAGTTCTTC

J gene: TRBJ1-2
V gene: TRBV6-6
D gene: NA
clone size: NA
CDR3 length: 13
CDR3 protein: CASTLSGDYGYTF
CDR3 DNA: TGTGCCAGCACCTTGTCAGGGGACTATGGCTACACCTTC

J gene: TRBJ2-7
V gene: TRBV5-1
D gene: TRBD2
clone size: NA
CDR3 length: 17
CDR3 protein: CASSAGTSGGAGYEQYF
CDR3 DNA: TGCGCCAGCAGCGCCGGGACTAGCGGGGGGGCCGGCTACGAGCAGTACTTC

J gene: TRBJ2-2
V gene: TRBV5-1
D gene: TRBD1
clone size: NA
CDR3 length: 15
CDR3 protein: CASSSSGGNTGELFF
CDR3 DNA: TGCGCCAGCAGCTCGTCAGGGGGGAACACCGGGGAGCTGTTTTTT

J gene: TRBJ1-3
V gene: TRBV6-5
D gene: NA
clone size: NA
CDR3 length: 15
CDR3 protein: CASSYGPSSGNTIYF
CDR3 DNA: TGTGCCAGCAGTTATGGTCCCAGCTCTGGAAACACCATATATTTT

J gene: TRBJ2-5
V gene: TRBV28
D gene: TRBD1
clone size: NA
CDR3 length: 16
CDR3 protein: CASSAPGQGRGETQYF
CDR3 DNA: TGTGCCAGCAGTGCCCCCGGACAGGGGCGGGGGGAGACCCAGTACTTC

J gene: TRBJ2-5
V gene: TRBV5-1
D gene: TRBD1
clone size: NA
CDR3 length: 13
CDR3 protein: CASRDSLQETQYF
CDR3 DNA: TGCGCCAGCCGGGACAGCCTTCAAGAGACCCAGTACTTC

J gene: TRBJ2-1
V gene: TRBV5-1
D gene: NA
clone size: NA
CDR3 length: 15
CDR3 protein: CASSLQTFGGNEQFF
CDR3 DNA: TGCGCCAGCAGCTTACAAACTTTCGGGGGCAATGAGCAGTTCTTC

J gene: TRBJ2-7
V gene: TRBV6-5
D gene: NA
clone size: NA
CDR3 length: 12
CDR3 protein: CASSYDSYEQYF
CDR3 DNA: TGTGCCAGCAGTTACGACAGCTACGAGCAGTACTTC

J gene: TRBJ2-5
V gene: TRBV29-1
D gene: NA
clone size: few
CDR3 length: 12
CDR3 protein: CSVLRGAETQYF
CDR3 DNA: TGCAGCGTTCTCCGGGGGGCAGAGACCCAGTACTTC

J gene: TRBJ2-3
V gene: TRBV4-3
D gene: NA
clone size: NA
CDR3 length: 17
CDR3 protein: CASSERAWTENTDTQYF
CDR3 DNA: TGCGCCAGCAGCGAAAGAGCCTGGACAGAGAATACAGATACGCAGTATTTT

J gene: TRBJ2-3
V gene: TRBV3-1/TRBV3-2
D gene: NA
clone size: NA
CDR3 length: 13
CDR3 protein: CASSQGGGITQYF
CDR3 DNA: TGTGCCAGCAGCCAGGGGGGGGGCATAACGCAGTATTTT

J gene: TRBJ2-7
V gene: TRBV2
D gene: NA
clone size: NA
CDR3 length: 13
CDR3 protein: CASSLDFSYEQYF
CDR3 DNA: TGTGCCAGCAGCCTAGACTTCTCCTACGAGCAGTACTTC

J gene: TRBJ1-3
V gene: TRBV30
D gene: TRBD1
clone size: NA
CDR3 length: 15
CDR3 protein: CAFLWTGHSGNTIYF
CDR3 DNA: TGTGCCTTCCTTTGGACAGGGCACTCTGGAAACACCATATATTTT

J gene: TRBJ1-2
V gene: TRBV10-3
D gene: NA
clone size: NA
CDR3 length: 14
CDR3 protein: CAISETDRRKRYTF
CDR3 DNA: TGTGCCATCAGTGAGACCGACAGGAGGAAGCGCTACACCTTC

J gene: TRBJ1-5
V gene: TRBV27
D gene: NA
clone size: NA
CDR3 length: 13
CDR3 protein: CASSPGVNQPQHF
CDR3 DNA: TGTGCCAGCAGCCCAGGGGTCAATCAGCCCCAGCATTTT

J gene: TRBJ2-2
V gene: TRBV18
D gene: NA
clone size: once
CDR3 length: 16
CDR3 protein: CASSPLPGANTGELFF
CDR3 DNA: TGTGCCAGCTCACCACTACCGGGGGCGAACACCGGGGAGCTGTTTTTT

J gene: TRBJ1-1
V gene: TRBV2
D gene: NA
clone size: NA
CDR3 length: 11
CDR3 protein: CASSEQGEAFF
CDR3 DNA: TGTGCCAGCAGTGAACAGGGCGAAGCTTTCTTT

J gene: TRBJ2-7
V gene: TRBV19
D gene: TRBD1
clone size: NA
CDR3 length: 14
CDR3 protein: CASSIGTGQFEQYF
CDR3 DNA: TGTGCCAGTAGTATCGGGACAGGGCAGTTCGAGCAGTACTTC

J gene: TRBJ2-2
V gene: TRBV27
D gene: NA
clone size: NA
CDR3 length: 12
CDR3 protein: CASSRGAGELFF
CDR3 DNA: TGTGCCAGCAGCAGGGGCGCCGGGGAGCTGTTTTTT

J gene: TRBJ2-3
V gene: TRBV30
D gene: TRBD2
clone size: NA
CDR3 length: 15
CDR3 protein: CASRRGSGGPDTQYF
CDR3 DNA: TGTGCCTCCCGACGGGGTAGCGGGGGGCCGGATACGCAGTATTTT

J gene: TRBJ1-4
V gene: TRBV15
D gene: TRBD1
clone size: once
CDR3 length: 17
CDR3 protein: CATSGPSVGQGNEKLFF
CDR3 DNA: TGTGCCACCAGTGGACCCTCCGTAGGACAGGGGAATGAAAAACTGTTTTTT

J gene: TRBJ2-1
V gene: TRBV5-4
D gene: TRBD2
clone size: NA
CDR3 length: 15
CDR3 protein: CASRGASGGPNEQFF
CDR3 DNA: TGTGCCAGCAGGGGCGCTAGCGGGGGGCCCAATGAGCAGTTCTTC

J gene: TRBJ2-3
V gene: TRBV29-1
D gene: NA
clone size: NA
CDR3 length: 15
CDR3 protein: CSALRDPSRSDTQYF
CDR3 DNA: TGCAGCGCCCTCCGGGATCCTAGCCGCTCAGATACGCAGTATTTT

J gene: TRBJ1-2
V gene: TRBV9
D gene: TRBD1
clone size: NA
CDR3 length: 15
CDR3 protein: CASSPSGGTAHGYTF
CDR3 DNA: TGTGCCAGCAGCCCATCAGGGGGGACAGCACATGGCTACACCTTC

J gene: TRBJ1-1
V gene: TRBV27
D gene: TRBD1
clone size: NA
CDR3 length: 15
CDR3 protein: CASLSPQGAGTEAFF
CDR3 DNA: TGTGCCAGCCTATCACCCCAGGGGGCCGGCACTGAAGCTTTCTTT

J gene: TRBJ1-5
V gene: TRBV2
D gene: NA
clone size: NA
CDR3 length: 15
CDR3 protein: CASSERGESNQPQHF
CDR3 DNA: TGTGCCAGCAGTGAGCGGGGCGAGAGCAATCAGCCCCAGCATTTT

J gene: TRBJ2-7
V gene: TRBV28
D gene: TRBD1
clone size: NA
CDR3 length: 13
CDR3 protein: CASSSGTVYEQYF
CDR3 DNA: TGTGCCAGCAGTTCCGGGACAGTCTACGAGCAGTACTTC

J gene: TRBJ1-2
V gene: TRBV30
D gene: NA
clone size: NA
CDR3 length: 13
CDR3 protein: CAWTNTGTDGYTF
CDR3 DNA: TGTGCCTGGACCAATACAGGGACGGATGGCTACACCTTC

J gene: TRBJ2-1
V gene: TRBV19
D gene: NA
clone size: NA
CDR3 length: 13
CDR3 protein: CASSINTDNEQFF
CDR3 DNA: TGTGCCAGTAGTATTAATACAGACAATGAGCAGTTCTTC

J gene: TRBJ1-1
V gene: TRBV7-9
D gene: NA
clone size: NA
CDR3 length: 15
CDR3 protein: CASSSQQGTGTEAFF
CDR3 DNA: TGTGCCAGCAGTTCACAACAGGGTACGGGCACTGAAGCTTTCTTT

J gene: TRBJ2-3
V gene: TRBV4-3
D gene: NA
clone size: once
CDR3 length: 13
CDR3 protein: CASSQDKGETQYF
CDR3 DNA: TGCGCCAGCAGCCAAGATAAGGGAGAGACGCAGTATTTT

J gene: TRBJ2-3
V gene: TRBV3-1/TRBV3-2
D gene: NA
clone size: once
CDR3 length: 13
CDR3 protein: CASSQGYRDTQYF
CDR3 DNA: TGTGCCAGCAGCCAAGGATACAGGGATACGCAGTATTTT

J gene: TRBJ1-1
V gene: TRBV2
D gene: NA
clone size: NA
CDR3 length: 14
CDR3 protein: CASVREDINTEAFF
CDR3 DNA: TGTGCCAGCGTACGAGAAGACATAAACACTGAAGCTTTCTTT

J gene: TRBJ1-2
V gene: TRBV6-5
D gene: NA
clone size: NA
CDR3 length: 13
CDR3 protein: CASSYGAYYGYTF
CDR3 DNA: TGTGCCAGCAGTTACGGAGCTTACTATGGCTACACCTTC

J gene: TRBJ1-1
V gene: TRBV29-1
D gene: NA
clone size: once
CDR3 length: 12
CDR3 protein: CSGCTMNTEAFF
CDR3 DNA: TGCAGCGGATGCACTATGAACACTGAAGCTTTCTTT

J gene: TRBJ1-2
V gene: TRBV6-5
D gene: NA
clone size: once
CDR3 length: 14
CDR3 protein: CASSQGRAWDGYTF
CDR3 DNA: TGTGCCAGCAGTCAGGGGAGGGCTTGGGATGGCTACACCTTC

J gene: TRBJ2-6
V gene: TRBV18
D gene: NA
clone size: few
CDR3 length: 17
CDR3 protein: CASSPRGSAFGANVLTF
CDR3 DNA: TGTGCCAGCTCACCAAGGGGGTCGGCATTTGGGGCCAACGTCCTGACTTTC